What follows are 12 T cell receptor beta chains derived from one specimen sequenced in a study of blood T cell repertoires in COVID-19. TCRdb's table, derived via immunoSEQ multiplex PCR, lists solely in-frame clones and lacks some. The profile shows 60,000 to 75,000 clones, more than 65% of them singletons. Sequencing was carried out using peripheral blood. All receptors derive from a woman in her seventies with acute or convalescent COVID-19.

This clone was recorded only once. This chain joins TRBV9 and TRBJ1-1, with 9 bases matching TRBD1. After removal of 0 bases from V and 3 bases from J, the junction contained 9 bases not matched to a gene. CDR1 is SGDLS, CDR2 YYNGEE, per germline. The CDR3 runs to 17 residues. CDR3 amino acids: CASSVDVRTGAHTEAFF. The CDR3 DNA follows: TGTGCCAGCAGCGTAGACGTTCGGACAGGGGCTCACACTGAAGCTTTCTTT.

CDR3: CASSPPGLQQYF. CDR3 nucleotides: TGTGCCAGCTCACCACCGGGCTTGCAGCAGTACTTC. This sequence joins TRBV18 and TRBJ2-7; D unclear. From germline, CDR1 is KGHSH and CDR2 LQKENI. The V end was cut by 0 bases, the J end by 8 bases, with 8 bases between. The CDR3 length is 12 residues. The whole variable domain, remainder taken from reference TRBV18 and TRBJ2-7, is NAGVMQNPRHLVRRRGQEARLRCSPMKGHSHVYWYRQLPEEGLKFMVYLQKENIIDESGMPKERFSAEFPKEGPSILRIQQVVRGDSAAYFCASSPPGLQQYFGPGTRLTVT.

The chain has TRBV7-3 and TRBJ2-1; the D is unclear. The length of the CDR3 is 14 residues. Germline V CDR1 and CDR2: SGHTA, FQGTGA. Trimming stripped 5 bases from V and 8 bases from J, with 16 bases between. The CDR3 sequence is CASSPQVMGDEQFF. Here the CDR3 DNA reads TGTGCCAGCAGCCCCCAGGTTATGGGTGATGAGCAGTTCTTC. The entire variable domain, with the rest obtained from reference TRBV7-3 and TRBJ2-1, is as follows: GAGVSQTPSNKVTEKGKYVELRCDPISGHTALYWYRQSLGQGPEFLIYFQGTGAADDSGLPNDRFFAVRPEGSVSTLKIQRTERGDSAVYLCASSPQVMGDEQFFGPGTRLTVL.

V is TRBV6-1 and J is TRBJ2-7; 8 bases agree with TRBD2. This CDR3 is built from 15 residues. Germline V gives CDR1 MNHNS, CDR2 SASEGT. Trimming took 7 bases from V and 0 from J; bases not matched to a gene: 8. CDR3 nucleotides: TGTGCCAGCAAATACGGACGGGAGGGCTCCTACGAGCAGTACTTC. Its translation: CASKYGREGSYEQYF.

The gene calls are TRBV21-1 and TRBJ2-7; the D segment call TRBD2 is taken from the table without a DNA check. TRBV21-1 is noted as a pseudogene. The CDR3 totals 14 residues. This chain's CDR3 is CASSPPCARYEQYF. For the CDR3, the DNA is TGTGCCAGCAGCCCTCCTTGTGCGCGCTACGAGCAGTACTTC.

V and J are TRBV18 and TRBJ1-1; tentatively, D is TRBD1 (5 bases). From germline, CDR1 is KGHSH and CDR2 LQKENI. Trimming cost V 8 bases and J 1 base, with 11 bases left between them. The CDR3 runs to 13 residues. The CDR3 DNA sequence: TGTGCCAGCAGGACAATCCAGAACACTGAAGCTTTCTTT. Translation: CASRTIQNTEAFF.

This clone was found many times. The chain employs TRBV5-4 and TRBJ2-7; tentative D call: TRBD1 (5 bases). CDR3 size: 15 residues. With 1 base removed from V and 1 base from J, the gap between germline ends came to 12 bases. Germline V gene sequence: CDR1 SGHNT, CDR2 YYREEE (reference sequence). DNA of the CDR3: TGTGCCAGCAGCTTGCCAGGGCAGCGATCCTACGAGCAGTACTTC. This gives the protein CASSLPGQRSYEQYF.

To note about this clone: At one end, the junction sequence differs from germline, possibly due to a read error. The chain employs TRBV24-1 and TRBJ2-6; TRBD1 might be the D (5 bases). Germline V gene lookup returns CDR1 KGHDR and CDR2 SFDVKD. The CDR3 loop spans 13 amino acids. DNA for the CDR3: TGTGCCACCAGTGGTCCTGGGGCCAACGTCTTGACTTTC. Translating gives CATSGPGANVLTF.

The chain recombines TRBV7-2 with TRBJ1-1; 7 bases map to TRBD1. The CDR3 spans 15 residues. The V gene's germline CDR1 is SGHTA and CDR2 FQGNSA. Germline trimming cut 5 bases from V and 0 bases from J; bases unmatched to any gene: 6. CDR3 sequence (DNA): TGTGCCAGCAGCCCGGACAGGACTATGAACACTGAAGCTTTCTTT. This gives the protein CASSPDRTMNTEAFF.

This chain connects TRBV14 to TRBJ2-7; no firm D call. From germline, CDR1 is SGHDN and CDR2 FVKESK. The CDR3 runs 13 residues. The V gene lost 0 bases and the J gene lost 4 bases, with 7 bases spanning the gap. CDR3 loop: CASSQELEYEQYF. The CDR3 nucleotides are TGTGCCAGCAGCCAAGAACTGGAGTACGAGCAGTACTTC.

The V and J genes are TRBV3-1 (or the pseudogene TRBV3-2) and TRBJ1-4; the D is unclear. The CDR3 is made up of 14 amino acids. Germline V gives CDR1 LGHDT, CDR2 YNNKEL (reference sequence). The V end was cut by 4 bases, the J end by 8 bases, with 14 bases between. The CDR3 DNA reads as TGTGCCAGCAGCCCCCCGGGTCTCGACGAAAAACTGTTTTTT. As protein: CASSPPGLDEKLFF.

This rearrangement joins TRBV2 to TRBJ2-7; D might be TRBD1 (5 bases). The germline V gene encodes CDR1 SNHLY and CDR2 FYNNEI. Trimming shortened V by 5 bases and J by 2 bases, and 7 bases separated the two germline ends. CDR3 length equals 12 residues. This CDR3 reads CASSPRAYEQYF. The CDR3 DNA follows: TGTGCCAGCAGTCCCAGGGCCTACGAGCAGTACTTC.